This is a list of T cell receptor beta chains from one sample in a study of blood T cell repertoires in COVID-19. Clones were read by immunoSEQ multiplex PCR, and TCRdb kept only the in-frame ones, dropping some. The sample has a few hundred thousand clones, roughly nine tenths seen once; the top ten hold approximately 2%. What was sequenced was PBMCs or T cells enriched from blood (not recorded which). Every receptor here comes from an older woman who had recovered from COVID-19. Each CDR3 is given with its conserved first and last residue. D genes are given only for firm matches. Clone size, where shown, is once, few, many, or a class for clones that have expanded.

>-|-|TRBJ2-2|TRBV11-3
TGTGCCAGCAGCCCCTGGACAGCCGGGGAGCTGTTTTTT
CASSPWTAGELFF
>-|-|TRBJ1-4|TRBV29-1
TGCAGCGTTGGGGCGCAAGGAGGTGAAAAACTGTTTTTT
CSVGAQGGEKLFF
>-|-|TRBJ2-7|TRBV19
TGTGCCAGTACCCCGAGTGCGGGTGGGCCCTACGAGCAGTACTTC
CASTPSAGGPYEQYF
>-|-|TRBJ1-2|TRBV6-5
TGTGCCAGCAGTTACTATTCTTGGGGAGACTATGGCTACACCTTC
CASSYYSWGDYGYTF
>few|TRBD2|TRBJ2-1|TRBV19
TGTGCCAGTAGTATCATCGGGACTACCAACAATGAGCAGTTCTTC
CASSIIGTTNNEQFF
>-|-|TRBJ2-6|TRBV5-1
TGCGCCAGCAACTCACTAGTCTCTGGGGCCAACGTCCTGACTTTC
CASNSLVSGANVLTF
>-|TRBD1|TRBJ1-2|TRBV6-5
TGTGCCAGCAGACTGGGACAGGTGTTAGGCTACACCTTC
CASRLGQVLGYTF
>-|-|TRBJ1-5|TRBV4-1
TGCGCCAGCAGCCCCGGGGACATTTTCAATCAGCCCCAGCATTTT
CASSPGDIFNQPQHF
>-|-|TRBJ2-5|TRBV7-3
TGTGCCAGCAGCTTATTCGGCCAAGAGACCCAGTACTTC
CASSLFGQETQYF
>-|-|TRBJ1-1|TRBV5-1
TGCGCCAGCAGCTTTACGGCGGGGAACACTGAAGCTTTCTTT
CASSFTAGNTEAFF
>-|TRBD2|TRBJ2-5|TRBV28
TGTGCCAGCAGCACACTAGCGGCTCAAGAGACCCAGTACTTC
CASSTLAAQETQYF
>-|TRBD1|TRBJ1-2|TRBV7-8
TGTGCCAGCAGCTTACCAGACAGGGATTATGGCTACACCTTC
CASSLPDRDYGYTF
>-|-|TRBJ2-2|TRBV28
TGTGCCAGCAGCGCGGGCGGGGGCCCGAGAGAGCTGTTTTTT
CASSAGGGPRELFF
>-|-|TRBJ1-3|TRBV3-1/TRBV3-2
TGTGCCAGCAGCCCTGTTATGGGAAACACCATATATTTT
CASSPVMGNTIYF
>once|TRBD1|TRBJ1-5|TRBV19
TGTGCCAGTAGTACAAGAGGGGTAGGACAGGGTACTCAGCCCCAGCATTTT
CASSTRGVGQGTQPQHF
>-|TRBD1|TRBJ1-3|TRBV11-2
TGTGCCAGCAGCCTCGGGACAGCCTTAGGTGGAAACACCATATATTTT
CASSLGTALGGNTIYF
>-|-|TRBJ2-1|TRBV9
TGTGCCAGCAGCGCCTACTCACAGGTCAATGAGCAGTTCTTC
CASSAYSQVNEQFF
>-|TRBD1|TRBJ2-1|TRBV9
TGTGCCAGCAGCGCAAACCGGGACAGGGGGATCAATGAGCAGTTCTTC
CASSANRDRGINEQFF
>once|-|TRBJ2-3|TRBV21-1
TGTGCCAGCAGCAAACGCACTAGCGGGCTCCCCGGGGTAGATACGCAGTATTTT
CASSKRTSGLPGVDTQYF
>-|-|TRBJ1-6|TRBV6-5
TGTGCCAGCAGTACCCCGGGACACTATTCACCCCTCCACTTT
CASSTPGHYSPLHF
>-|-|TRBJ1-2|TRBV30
TGTGCCTGGAACAAGGGGGTCACAGAAGTTTTTGGCTACACCTTC
CAWNKGVTEVFGYTF
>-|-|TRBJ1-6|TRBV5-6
TGTGCCAGCAGCTTGGAACCGAGGGCACCCCTCCACTTT
CASSLEPRAPLHF
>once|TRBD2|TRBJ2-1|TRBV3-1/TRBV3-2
TGTGCCAGCAGCCCACTAGCGGGGGGCGAAGCTGAGCAGTTCTTC
CASSPLAGGEAEQFF
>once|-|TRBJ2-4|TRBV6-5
TGTGCCAGCAGCCCCCCGGGACTAGCCAAAAACATTCAGTACTTC
CASSPPGLAKNIQYF
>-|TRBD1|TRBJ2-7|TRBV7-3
TGTGCCAGCAGCGCCGGGACAGTCTACGAGCAGTACTTC
CASSAGTVYEQYF
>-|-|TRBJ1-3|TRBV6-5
TGTGCCAGCAGTTACAGCGGGAGCTCTGGAAACACCATATATTTT
CASSYSGSSGNTIYF
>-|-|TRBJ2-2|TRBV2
TGTGCCAGCACCGCCGGGATCGGCGGGGAGCTGTTTTTT
CASTAGIGGELFF
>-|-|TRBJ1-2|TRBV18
TGTGCCACCCTAGGACAGACTTCTAACTATGGCTACACCTTC
CATLGQTSNYGYTF
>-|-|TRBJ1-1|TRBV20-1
TGCAGTGCCAGGGCGAACACTGAAGCTTTCTTT
CSARANTEAFF
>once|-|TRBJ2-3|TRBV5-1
TGCGCCAGCAGGGGACAAGATACGCAGTATTTT
CASRGQDTQYF
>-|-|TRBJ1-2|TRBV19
TGTGCCAGTAGTATAGAGCGGACATCCTCCCCCTATGGCTACACCTTC
CASSIERTSSPYGYTF
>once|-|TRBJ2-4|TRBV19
TGTGCCAGTAGTATAGAAGCCAGATCCTGGAGGACGGTTCAGTACTTC
CASSIEARSWRTVQYF